This T cell receptor beta chain is drawn from a study of shared clonotypes between healthy human individuals. Trimming removed 6 bases from V and 4 bases from J, with 10 bases in between. The CDR3 has 13 amino acids. CDR1 and CDR2 from the germline V gene are KGHSH and LQKENI. Data came from immunoSEQ multiplex PCR; TCRdb stores just in-frame clones and leaves some out. The sample includes roughly 490,000 clones, over 60% of them seen just once. Regarding this clone: Other DNA variants within this sample encode the same CDR3.

The gene calls are TRBV18 and TRBJ2-1; D is possibly TRBD2 (6 bases). This TCR derives from a woman in her 40s in good health. Some clones in this sample may be carry-over from other donors' samples. Input material: PBMCs. The CDR3 sequence: CASSPTSYNEQFF. DNA for the CDR3: TGTGCCAGCTCCCCGACTAGTTACAATGAGCAGTTCTTC. Complete variable domain (other parts from reference TRBV18 and TRBJ2-1): NAGVMQNPRHLVRRRGQEARLRCSPMKGHSHVYWYRQLPEEGLKFMVYLQKENIIDESGMPKERFSAEFPKEGPSILRIQQVVRGDSAAYFCASSPTSYNEQFFGPGTRLTVL.